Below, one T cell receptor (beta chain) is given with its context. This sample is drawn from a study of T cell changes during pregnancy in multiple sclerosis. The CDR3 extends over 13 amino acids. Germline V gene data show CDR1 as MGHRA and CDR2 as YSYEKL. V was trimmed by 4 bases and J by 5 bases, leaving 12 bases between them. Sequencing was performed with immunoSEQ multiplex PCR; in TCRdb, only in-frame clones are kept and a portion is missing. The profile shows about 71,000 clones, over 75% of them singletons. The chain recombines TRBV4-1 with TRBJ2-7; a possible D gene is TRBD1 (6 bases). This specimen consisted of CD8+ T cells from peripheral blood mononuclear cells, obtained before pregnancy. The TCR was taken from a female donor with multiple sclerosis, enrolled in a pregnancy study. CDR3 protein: CASSLGQVDEQYF. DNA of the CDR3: TGCGCCAGCAGCCTGGGACAAGTCGACGAGCAGTACTTC.